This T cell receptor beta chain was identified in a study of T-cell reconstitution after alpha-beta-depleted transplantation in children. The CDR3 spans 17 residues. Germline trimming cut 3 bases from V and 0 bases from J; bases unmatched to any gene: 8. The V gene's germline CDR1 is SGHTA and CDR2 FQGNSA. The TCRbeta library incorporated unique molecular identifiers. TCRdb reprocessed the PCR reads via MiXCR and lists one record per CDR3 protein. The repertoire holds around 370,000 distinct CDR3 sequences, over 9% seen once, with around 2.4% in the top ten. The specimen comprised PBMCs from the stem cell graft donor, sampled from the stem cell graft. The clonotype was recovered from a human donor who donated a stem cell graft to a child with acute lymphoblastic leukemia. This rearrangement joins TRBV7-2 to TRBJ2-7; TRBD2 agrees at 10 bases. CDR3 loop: CASSFIGSGRSSYEQYF. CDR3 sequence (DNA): TGTGCCAGCAGCTTCATCGGTAGCGGGAGGAGCTCCTACGAGCAGTACTTC.